A selection of T cell receptor beta chains follows, all from one sample in a study of cytomegalovirus exposure and HLA in healthy donors. This table comes from immunoSEQ multiplex PCR, and its TCRdb copy is limited to in-frame clones, with some not included. The sample holds more than 60,000 clones; approximately 74% are singletons and the top ten take about 9.1%. The sequenced material came from PBMCs. All receptors derive from a man in his forties in good health and CMV-seropositive. The CDR3 runs from the conserved cysteine through the conserved F or W. D genes are given only for firm matches. Rows may omit the clone size; those that give it use once, few, many or a size class.

j_call | clone_size | v_call | d_call | cdr3_aa | cdr3_nt
TRBJ1-2 | NA | TRBV27 | NA | CASSPTESYSFPYGYTF | TGTGCCAGCAGCCCGACCGAGTCTTACAGCTTTCCCTATGGCTACACCTTC
TRBJ2-7 | NA | TRBV21-1 | NA | CASSKKGQNYEQYF | TGTGCCAGCAGCAAGAAGGGACAGAACTACGAGCAGTACTTC
TRBJ1-1 | NA | TRBV7-9 | NA | CASSLVVGGLTEAFF | TGTGCCAGCAGCTTAGTAGTTGGCGGGCTCACTGAAGCTTTCTTT
TRBJ2-5 | NA | TRBV7-2 | TRBD2 | CASISRSGKETQYF | TGTGCCAGCATCTCCCGGAGCGGGAAAGAGACCCAGTACTTC
TRBJ2-2 | NA | TRBV9 | NA | CASSVGGQLTGELFF | TGTGCCAGCAGCGTAGGTGGGCAACTCACCGGGGAGCTGTTTTTT
TRBJ1-2 | NA | TRBV28 | TRBD1 | CASSSGQNYGYAF | TGTGCCAGCAGCTCGGGACAGAACTATGGCTACGCCTTC
TRBJ2-7 | NA | TRBV5-4 | TRBD2 | CASGAGTSVNYEQYF | TGTGCCAGCGGTGCAGGGACTAGCGTCAACTACGAGCAGTACTTC
TRBJ1-5 | few | TRBV2 | NA | CASSELAGTQPQHF | TGTGCCAGCAGTGAGCTTGCGGGGACGCAGCCCCAGCATTTT
TRBJ2-1 | NA | TRBV28 | TRBD2 | CASSFGGYNEQFF | TGTGCCAGCAGTTTCGGGGGGTACAATGAGCAGTTCTTC
TRBJ2-2 | NA | TRBV25-1 | TRBD1 | CASLSGTENTGELFF | TGTGCCAGCTTGTCCGGGACAGAGAACACCGGGGAGCTGTTTTTT
TRBJ2-5 | NA | TRBV9 | NA | CASSTSTQVEETQYF | TGTGCCAGCAGCACTTCGACACAGGTAGAAGAGACCCAGTACTTC
TRBJ2-5 | NA | TRBV18 | TRBD1 | CASSRGQDQETQYF | TGTGCCAGCTCACGGGGACAGGACCAAGAGACCCAGTACTTC
TRBJ2-1 | NA | TRBV5-1 | NA | CASSSQGLPYNEQFF | TGCGCCAGCAGCTCCCAGGGATTACCCTACAATGAGCAGTTCTTC
TRBJ2-7 | NA | TRBV6-5 | TRBD1 | CASSYSGTAAYEQYF | TGTGCCAGCAGTTACTCAGGGACAGCAGCCTACGAGCAGTACTTC
TRBJ1-3 | NA | TRBV7-8 | NA | CASTPGLSGNTIYF | TGTGCCAGCACCCCAGGACTCTCTGGAAACACCATATATTTT
TRBJ1-4 | NA | TRBV5-5 | NA | CASSPNRVESEKLFF | TGTGCCAGCAGCCCTAACAGGGTGGAGAGTGAAAAACTGTTTTTT
TRBJ2-5 | NA | TRBV9 | TRBD2 | CASSVGEAGGLDEQYF | TGTGCCAGCAGCGTAGGGGAAGCGGGAGGGCTGGATGAGCAGTACTTC
TRBJ1-2 | NA | TRBV11-2 | TRBD1 | CASSTGDRGLYGYTF | TGTGCCAGCAGCACCGGGGACAGGGGACTCTATGGCTACACCTTC
TRBJ2-3 | once | TRBV7-8 | NA | CASSLPRSTDTQYF | TGTGCCAGCAGCTTACCTCGGAGCACAGATACGCAGTATTTT
TRBJ1-5 | NA | TRBV7-8 | NA | CASSLVFEGRPFNQPQHF | TGTGCCAGCAGCTTGGTTTTTGAGGGTCGGCCCTTCAATCAGCCCCAGCATTTT
TRBJ2-5 | NA | TRBV10-2 | TRBD2 | CASSEISGGTKETQYF | TGCGCCAGCAGTGAAATTAGCGGGGGGACAAAAGAGACCCAGTACTTC
TRBJ2-7 | NA | TRBV5-1 | NA | CASSSGTDYEQYF | TGCGCCAGCAGCTCCGGGACTGACTACGAGCAGTACTTC
TRBJ2-6 | few | TRBV5-6 | NA | CASSPGSGANVLTF | TGTGCCAGCAGCCCGGGGTCTGGGGCCAACGTCCTGACTTTC
TRBJ2-1 | NA | TRBV5-6 | TRBD1 | CARDRGFIAYNEQFF | TGTGCCAGAGACAGGGGCTTCATCGCCTACAATGAGCAGTTCTTC
TRBJ2-5 | NA | TRBV25-1 | NA | CASSDPSAYQETQYF | TGTGCCAGCAGTGACCCTTCAGCGTACCAAGAGACCCAGTACTTC
TRBJ1-2 | NA | TRBV27 | NA | CASSPGFYHYGYTF | TGTGCCAGCAGTCCAGGGTTCTACCACTATGGCTACACCTTC
TRBJ2-7 | NA | TRBV7-2 | TRBD1 | CASSLVPGQGGPSAYEQYF | TGTGCCAGCAGCTTAGTGCCGGGACAGGGGGGTCCCAGCGCCTACGAGCAGTACTTC
TRBJ1-2 | NA | TRBV5-4 | TRBD1 | CASSFGTEDGYTF | TGTGCCAGCAGCTTTGGGACAGAAGATGGCTACACCTTC
TRBJ2-7 | NA | TRBV7-9 | TRBD2 | CASSQPGLANEQYF | TGTGCCAGCAGCCAACCGGGACTAGCGAACGAGCAGTACTTC
TRBJ1-1 | NA | TRBV2 | TRBD1 | CASSGTGGGEAFF | TGTGCCAGCAGCGGGACAGGGGGGGGTGAAGCTTTCTTT